The next 11 T cell receptor beta chains were all read from a single sample in a study of T cells in Graves' hyperthyroidism and ophthalmopathy. Amplification of TCR beta CDR3 regions used RNA as the template. With the HTBI primer set, the TCR CDR3 went through a first round of RT-PCR. Each CDR3 protein is one row after TCRdb ran MiXCR on the multiplex PCR reads. The sample yields 350,000 to 500,000 distinct CDR3 sequences, roughly 15% seen once. Sequences were obtained from blood. The receptor set was obtained from a woman younger than 30 with Graves' hyperthyroidism.

The chain uses TRBV9 and TRBJ2-3, with a tentative D call TRBD2 (6 bases). V lost 1 base, J lost 3 bases, and 12 bases lay in between. CDR3 length: 15 residues. Germline V gives CDR1 SGDLS, CDR2 YYNGEE. CDR3 DNA: TGTGCCAGCAGCGTATCGTCGGCGGGGACAGATACGCAGTATTTT. Amino acids: CASSVSSAGTDTQYF.

This clonotype was recorded many times. V usage is TRBV10-3 and J usage is TRBJ2-2; D possibly uses TRBD1 or TRBD2 (5 bases each). The CDR3 covers 13 residues. The germline gives CDR1 ENHRY, CDR2 SYGVKD. V dropped 4 bases and J dropped 7 bases, with 10 bases sitting between them. CDR3 region: CAISGRGDGELFF. Written as DNA, the CDR3 is TGTGCCATCAGTGGAAGGGGAGACGGGGAGCTGTTTTTT.

Ten or more counts support this clonotype. The chain has TRBV12-3 or TRBV12-4 and TRBJ1-1, with D unresolved. The CDR3 totals 14 residues. V lost 8 bases to trimming and J lost 5 bases, with 18 bases between them. CDR3 amino acids: CASVSTVVDTEAFF. For the CDR3, the DNA is TGTGCCAGCGTCTCCACGGTAGTCGATACTGAAGCTTTCTTT.

This clonotype was counted at least ten times. The chain links TRBV5-5 to TRBJ1-2, with TRBD1 as a possible D gene (5 bases). CDR1 and CDR2 (germline): SGHKS, YYEKEE (reference sequence). This CDR3 comprises 15 residues. V shed 4 bases and J shed 5 bases, with 18 bases lying between them. The CDR3 DNA is TGTGCCAGCAGCCCCTGGACCCAGGGAGGTTATGGCTACACCTTC. The encoded protein is CASSPWTQGGYGYTF.

This clonotype came up many times. The rearrangement links TRBV27 to TRBJ1-5; 7 bases are shared with TRBD1. Losses at the gene ends were 2 bases for V and 0 bases for J; bases not matched to a gene: 7. There are 17 residues in the CDR3. The V gene's germline CDR1 is MNHEY and CDR2 SMNVEV (reference sequence). CDR3 loop: CASSLKGTAYSNQPQHF. The CDR3 DNA reads TGTGCCAGCAGTTTAAAAGGGACAGCTTATAGCAATCAGCCCCAGCATTTT.

The sample holds many counts of this clonotype. The chain links TRBV6-1 to TRBJ1-1; D is unclear. The V gene lost 5 bases and the J gene lost 7 bases, with 11 bases spanning the gap. The CDR3 contains 12 residues. Germline lookup yields CDR1 MNHNS and CDR2 SASEGT. The CDR3: CASSYLQNEAFF. CDR3 DNA sequence: TGTGCCAGCAGTTATTTACAGAATGAAGCTTTCTTT.

This clonotype came up a few times. The V gene is TRBV12-3 or TRBV12-4, the J gene TRBJ2-7; D could derive from TRBD1 or TRBD2 (6 bases each). The CDR3 has 14 residues. V gave up 6 bases and J gave up 3 bases, with 15 bases separating them. The CDR3 sequence: CASSSLEGGYEQYF. CDR3 DNA sequence: TGTGCCAGCAGCTCGCTCGAGGGGGGCTACGAGCAGTACTTC.

This clonotype was seen a few times. The rearrangement uses TRBV28 and TRBJ2-7, with a possible D match to TRBD1 (6 bases). In germline, CDR1 is MDHEN, CDR2 SYDVKM. The V end was cut by 0 bases, the J end by 4 bases, with 10 bases between. The CDR3 has 14 amino acids. The DNA of the CDR3 is TGTGCCAGCAGTTTATGGGGGGCCTTTTACGAGCAGTACTTC. As protein: CASSLWGAFYEQYF.

This clonotype has at least ten counts. This chain connects TRBV10-3 to TRBJ2-4; TRBD2 agrees at 8 bases. The V gene's germline CDR1 is ENHRY and CDR2 SYGVKD. This CDR3 contains 15 residues. V trimming: 0 bases; J trimming: 3 bases; junction bases outside the gene matches: 1. The CDR3: CAISESGGVKNIQYF. CDR3 bases: TGTGCCATCAGTGAGTCCGGGGGGGTCAAAAACATTCAGTACTTC.

This clonotype was counted between two and nine times. This chain links TRBV7-8 with TRBJ2-2; 7 bases are shared with TRBD1. CDR1 SGHVS and CDR2 FQNEAQ come from the germline V gene. The length of the CDR3 is 15 residues. The trim removed 5 bases at V and 1 base at J, leaving 4 bases unmatched. The CDR3 here is CASSPTGVNTGELFF. The CDR3 DNA reads as TGTGCCAGCAGCCCAACAGGGGTGAACACCGGGGAGCTGTTTTTT.

V gene TRBV20-1 combines with J gene TRBJ2-1; TRBD2 matches at 7 bases. CDR3 length equals 14 residues. After removal of 5 bases from V and 1 base from J, the junction contained 5 bases not matched to a gene. Germline V gives CDR1 DFQATT, CDR2 SNEGSKA (reference sequence). CDR3 sequence reads: CSAFLAVSYNEQFF. CDR3 DNA sequence: TGCAGTGCTTTTCTAGCGGTATCCTACAATGAGCAGTTCTTC.